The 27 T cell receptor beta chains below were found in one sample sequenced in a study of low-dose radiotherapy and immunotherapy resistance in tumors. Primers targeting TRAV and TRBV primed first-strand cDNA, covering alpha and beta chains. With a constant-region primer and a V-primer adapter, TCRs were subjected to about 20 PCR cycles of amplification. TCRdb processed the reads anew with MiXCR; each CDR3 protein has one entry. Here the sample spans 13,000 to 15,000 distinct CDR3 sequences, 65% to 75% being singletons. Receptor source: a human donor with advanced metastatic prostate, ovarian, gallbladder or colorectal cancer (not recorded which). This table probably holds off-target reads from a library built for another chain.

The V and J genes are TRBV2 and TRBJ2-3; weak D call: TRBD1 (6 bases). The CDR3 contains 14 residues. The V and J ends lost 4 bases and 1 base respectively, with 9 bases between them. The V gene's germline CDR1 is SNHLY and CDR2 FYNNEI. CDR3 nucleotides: TGTGCCAGCAGTGGGGACATCGGCACAGATACGCAGTATTTT. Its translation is CASSGDIGTDTQYF.

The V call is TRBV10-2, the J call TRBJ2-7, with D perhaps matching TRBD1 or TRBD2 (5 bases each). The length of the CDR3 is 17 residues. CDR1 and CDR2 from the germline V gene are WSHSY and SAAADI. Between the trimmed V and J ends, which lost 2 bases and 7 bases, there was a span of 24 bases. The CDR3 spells CASSEDRYGTPFREQYF. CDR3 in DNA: TGCGCCAGCAGTGAGGACCGCTACGGGACCCCTTTTCGTGAGCAGTACTTC.

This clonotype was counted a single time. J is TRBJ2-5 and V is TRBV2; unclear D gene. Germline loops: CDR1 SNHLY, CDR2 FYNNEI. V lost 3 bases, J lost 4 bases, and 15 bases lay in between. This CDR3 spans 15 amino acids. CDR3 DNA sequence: TGTGCCAGCAGTGACTCCACAGAGAGTCGAGAGACCCAGTACTTC. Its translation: CASSDSTESRETQYF.

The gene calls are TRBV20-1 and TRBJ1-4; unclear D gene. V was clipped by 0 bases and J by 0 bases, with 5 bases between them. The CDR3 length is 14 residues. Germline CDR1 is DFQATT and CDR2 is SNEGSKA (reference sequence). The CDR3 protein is CSAREGTTNEKLFF. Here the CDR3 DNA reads TGCAGTGCTAGAGAGGGGACAACTAATGAAAAACTGTTTTTT.

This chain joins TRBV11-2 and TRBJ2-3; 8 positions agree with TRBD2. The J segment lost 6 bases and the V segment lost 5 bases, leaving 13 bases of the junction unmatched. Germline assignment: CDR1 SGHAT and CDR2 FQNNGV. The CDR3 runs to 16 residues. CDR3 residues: CASSRPTAGGMDTQYF. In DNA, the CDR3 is TGTGCCAGCAGCCGACCGACGGCGGGGGGAATGGATACGCAGTATTTT.

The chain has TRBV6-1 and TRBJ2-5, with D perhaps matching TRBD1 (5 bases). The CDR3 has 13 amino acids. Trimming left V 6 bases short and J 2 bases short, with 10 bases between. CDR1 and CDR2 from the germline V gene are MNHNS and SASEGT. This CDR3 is CASSRQRQETQYF. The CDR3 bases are TGTGCCAGCAGCCGACAGAGGCAAGAGACCCAGTACTTC.

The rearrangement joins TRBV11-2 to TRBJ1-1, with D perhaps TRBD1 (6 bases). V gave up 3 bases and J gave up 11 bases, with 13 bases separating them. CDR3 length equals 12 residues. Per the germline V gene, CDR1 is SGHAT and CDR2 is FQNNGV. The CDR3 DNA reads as TGTGCCAGCAGCTTCAGGGGTTTGGGGGCTTTCTTT. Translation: CASSFRGLGAFF.

As DNA, the CDR3 is TGTGCCAGCAGTAGGGGGGGGTATCAGCCCCAGCATTTT. The encoded protein is CASSRGGYQPQHF. This rearrangement joins TRBV12-3 or TRBV12-4 to TRBJ1-5, with a tentative D call TRBD1 (6 bases). CDR3 length: 13 amino acids. V shed 5 bases and J shed 5 bases, with 10 bases lying between them.

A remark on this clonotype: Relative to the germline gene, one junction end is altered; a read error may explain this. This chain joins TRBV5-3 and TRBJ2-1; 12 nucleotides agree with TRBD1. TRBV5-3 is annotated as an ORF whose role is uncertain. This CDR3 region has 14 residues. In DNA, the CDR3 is TGTGCCAGCAGCTTGGGGACAGGGGGCAGTGAGCAGTTCTTC. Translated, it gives CASSLGTGGSEQFF.

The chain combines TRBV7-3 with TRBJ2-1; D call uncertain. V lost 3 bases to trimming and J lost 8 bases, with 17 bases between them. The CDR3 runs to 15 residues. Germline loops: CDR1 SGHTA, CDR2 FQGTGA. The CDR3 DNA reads TGTGCCAGCAGCTTCGGCGGTAGCATGTCCCATGAGCAGTTCTTC. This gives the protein CASSFGGSMSHEQFF.

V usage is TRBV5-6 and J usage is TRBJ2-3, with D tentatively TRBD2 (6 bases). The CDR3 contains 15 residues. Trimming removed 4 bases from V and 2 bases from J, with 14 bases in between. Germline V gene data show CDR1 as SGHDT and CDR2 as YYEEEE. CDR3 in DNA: TGTGCCAGCAGCGCACCGGGACTCTACACAGATACGCAGTATTTT. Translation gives CASSAPGLYTDTQYF.

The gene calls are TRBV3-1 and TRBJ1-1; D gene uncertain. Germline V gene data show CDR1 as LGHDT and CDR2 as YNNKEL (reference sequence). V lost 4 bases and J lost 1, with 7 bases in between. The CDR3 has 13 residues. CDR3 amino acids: CASSRGGNTEAFF. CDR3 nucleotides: TGTGCCAGCAGCCGGGGAGGGAACACTGAAGCTTTCTTT. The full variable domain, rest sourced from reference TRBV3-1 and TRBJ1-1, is DTAVSQTPKYLVTQMGNDKSIKCEQNLGHDTMYWYKQDSKKFLKIMFSYNNKELIINETVPNRFSPKSPDKAHLNLHINSLELGDSAVYFCASSRGGNTEAFFGQGTRLTVV.

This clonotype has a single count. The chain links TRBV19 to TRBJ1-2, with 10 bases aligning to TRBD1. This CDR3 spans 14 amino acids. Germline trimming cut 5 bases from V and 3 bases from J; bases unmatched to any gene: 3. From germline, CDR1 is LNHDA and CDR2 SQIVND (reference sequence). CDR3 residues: CASSPGTGDYGYTF. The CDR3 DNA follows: TGTGCCAGTAGTCCCGGGACAGGGGACTATGGCTACACCTTC.

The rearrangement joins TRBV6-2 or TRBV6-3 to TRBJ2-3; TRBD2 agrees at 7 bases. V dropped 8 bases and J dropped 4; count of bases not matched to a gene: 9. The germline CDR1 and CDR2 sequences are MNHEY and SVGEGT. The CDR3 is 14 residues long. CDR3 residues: CASGEGPSPDTQYF. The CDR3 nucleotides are TGTGCCAGCGGGGAGGGACCTTCGCCAGATACGCAGTATTTT.

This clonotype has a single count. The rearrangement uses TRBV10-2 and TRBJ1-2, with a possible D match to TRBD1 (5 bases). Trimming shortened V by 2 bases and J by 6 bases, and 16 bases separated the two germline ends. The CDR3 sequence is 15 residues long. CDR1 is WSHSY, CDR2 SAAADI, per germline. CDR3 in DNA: TGCGCCAGCAGTGAGGTATCGGAGGGGTCGCATGGCTACACCTTC. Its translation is CASSEVSEGSHGYTF.

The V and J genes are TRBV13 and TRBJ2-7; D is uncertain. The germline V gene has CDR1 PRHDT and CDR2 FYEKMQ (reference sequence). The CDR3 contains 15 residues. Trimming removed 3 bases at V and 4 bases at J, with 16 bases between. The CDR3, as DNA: TGTGCCAGCAGCTTGGTCGGCAGGCGTCGGTACGAGCAGTACTTC. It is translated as CASSLVGRRRYEQYF.

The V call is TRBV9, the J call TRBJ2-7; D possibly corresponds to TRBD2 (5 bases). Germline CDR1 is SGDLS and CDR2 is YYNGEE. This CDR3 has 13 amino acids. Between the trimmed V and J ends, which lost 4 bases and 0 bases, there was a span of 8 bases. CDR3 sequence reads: CASSTGSSYEQYF. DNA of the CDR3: TGTGCCAGCAGCACGGGATCCTCCTACGAGCAGTACTTC.

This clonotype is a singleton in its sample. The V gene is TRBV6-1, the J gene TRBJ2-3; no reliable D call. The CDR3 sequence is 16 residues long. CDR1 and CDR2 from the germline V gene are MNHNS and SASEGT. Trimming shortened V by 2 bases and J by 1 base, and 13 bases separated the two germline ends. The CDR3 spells CASSEPGLGGTDTQYF. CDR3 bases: TGTGCCAGCAGTGAACCCGGCCTAGGAGGCACAGATACGCAGTATTTT.

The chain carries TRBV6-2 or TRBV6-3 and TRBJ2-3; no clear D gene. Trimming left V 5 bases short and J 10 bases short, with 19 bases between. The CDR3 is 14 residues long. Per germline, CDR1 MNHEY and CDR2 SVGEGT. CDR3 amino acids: CASSEVTGFGAQYF. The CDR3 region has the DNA TGTGCCAGCAGTGAAGTAACGGGTTTTGGCGCGCAGTATTTT.

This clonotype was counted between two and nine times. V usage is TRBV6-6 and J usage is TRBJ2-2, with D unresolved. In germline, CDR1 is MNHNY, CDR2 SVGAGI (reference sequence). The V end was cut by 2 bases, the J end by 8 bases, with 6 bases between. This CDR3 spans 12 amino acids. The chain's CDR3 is CASSYTGGELFF. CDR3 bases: TGTGCCAGCAGTTACACCGGTGGGGAGCTGTTTTTT.

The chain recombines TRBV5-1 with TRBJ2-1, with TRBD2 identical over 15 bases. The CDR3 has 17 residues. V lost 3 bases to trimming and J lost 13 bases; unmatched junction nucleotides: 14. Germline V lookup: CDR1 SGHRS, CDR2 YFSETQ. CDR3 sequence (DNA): TGCGCCAGCAGCTCCGTAACCCCCGGGACTAGCGGGGGGAACCAGTTCTTC. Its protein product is CASSSVTPGTSGGNQFF.

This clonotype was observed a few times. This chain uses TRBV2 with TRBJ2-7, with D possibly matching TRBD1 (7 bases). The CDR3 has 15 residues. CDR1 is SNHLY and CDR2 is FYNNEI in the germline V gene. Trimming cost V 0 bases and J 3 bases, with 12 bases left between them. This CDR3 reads CASSEARGQYYEQYF. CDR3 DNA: TGTGCCAGCAGTGAAGCGCGGGGACAGTACTACGAGCAGTACTTC. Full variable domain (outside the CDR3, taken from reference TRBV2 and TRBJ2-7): EPEVTQTPSHQVTQMGQEVILRCVPISNHLYFYWYRQILGQKVEFLVSFYNNEISEKSEIFDDQFSVERPDGSNFTLKIRSTKLEDSAMYFCASSEARGQYYEQYFGPGTRLTVT.

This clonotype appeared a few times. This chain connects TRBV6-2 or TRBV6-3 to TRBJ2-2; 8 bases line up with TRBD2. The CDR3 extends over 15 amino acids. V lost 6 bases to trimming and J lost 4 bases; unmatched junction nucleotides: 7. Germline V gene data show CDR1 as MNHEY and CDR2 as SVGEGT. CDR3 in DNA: TGTGCCAGCAGCCCCGGGGGGGTTGGCACCGGGGAGCTGTTTTTT. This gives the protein CASSPGGVGTGELFF.

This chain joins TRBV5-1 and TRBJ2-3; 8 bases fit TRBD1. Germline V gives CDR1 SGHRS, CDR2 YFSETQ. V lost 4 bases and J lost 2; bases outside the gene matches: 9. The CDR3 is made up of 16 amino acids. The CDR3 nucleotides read TGCGCCAGCAGCCCGAACCCGGGACAGGTCACAGATACGCAGTATTTT. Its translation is CASSPNPGQVTDTQYF.

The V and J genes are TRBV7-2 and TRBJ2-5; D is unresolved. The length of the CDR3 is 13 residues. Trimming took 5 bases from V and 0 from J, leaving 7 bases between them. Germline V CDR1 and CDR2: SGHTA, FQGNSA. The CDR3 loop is CASSLGHQETQYF. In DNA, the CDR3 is TGTGCCAGCAGCCTAGGCCACCAAGAGACCCAGTACTTC.

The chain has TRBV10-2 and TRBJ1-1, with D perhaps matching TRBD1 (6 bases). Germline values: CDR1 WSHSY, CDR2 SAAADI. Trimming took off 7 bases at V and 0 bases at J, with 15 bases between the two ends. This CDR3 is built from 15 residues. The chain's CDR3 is CASTSGAGLNTEAFF. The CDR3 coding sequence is TGCGCCAGCACCTCGGGGGCAGGATTGAACACTGAAGCTTTCTTT.

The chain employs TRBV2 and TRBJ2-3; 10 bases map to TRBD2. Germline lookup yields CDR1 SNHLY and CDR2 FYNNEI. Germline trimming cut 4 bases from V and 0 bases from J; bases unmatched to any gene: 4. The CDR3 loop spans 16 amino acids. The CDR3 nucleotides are TGTGCCAGCAGTGCTGGGACTAGCGATAGCACAGATACGCAGTATTTT. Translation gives CASSAGTSDSTDTQYF.